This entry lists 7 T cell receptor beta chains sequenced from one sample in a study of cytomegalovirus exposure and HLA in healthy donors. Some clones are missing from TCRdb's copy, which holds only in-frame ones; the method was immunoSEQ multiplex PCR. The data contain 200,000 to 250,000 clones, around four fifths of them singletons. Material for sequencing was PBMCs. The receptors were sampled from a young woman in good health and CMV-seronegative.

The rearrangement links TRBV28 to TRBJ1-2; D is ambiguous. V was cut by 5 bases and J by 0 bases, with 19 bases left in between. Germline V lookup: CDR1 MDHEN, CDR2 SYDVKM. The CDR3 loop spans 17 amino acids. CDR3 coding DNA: TGTGCCAGCAGTCTTCTCCCAGGTCAGCTAGCTAACTATGGCTACACCTTC. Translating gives CASSLLPGQLANYGYTF.

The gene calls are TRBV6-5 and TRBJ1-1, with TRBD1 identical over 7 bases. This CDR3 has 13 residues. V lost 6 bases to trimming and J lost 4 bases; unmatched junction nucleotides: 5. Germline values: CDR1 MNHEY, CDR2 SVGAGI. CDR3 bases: TGTGCCAGCAGAAAATCAGGGGGCACTGAAGCTTTCTTT. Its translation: CASRKSGGTEAFF.

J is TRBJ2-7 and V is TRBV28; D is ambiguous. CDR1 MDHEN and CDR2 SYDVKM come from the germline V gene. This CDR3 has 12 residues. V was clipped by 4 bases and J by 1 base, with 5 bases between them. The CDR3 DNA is TGTGCCAGCAGTTCATTTTCCTACGAGCAGTACTTC. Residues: CASSSFSYEQYF. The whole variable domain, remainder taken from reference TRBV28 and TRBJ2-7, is DVKVTQSSRYLVKRTGEKVFLECVQDMDHENMFWYRQDPGLGLRLIYFSYDVKMKEKGDIPEGYSVSREKKERFSLILESASTNQTSMYLCASSSFSYEQYFGPGTRLTVT.

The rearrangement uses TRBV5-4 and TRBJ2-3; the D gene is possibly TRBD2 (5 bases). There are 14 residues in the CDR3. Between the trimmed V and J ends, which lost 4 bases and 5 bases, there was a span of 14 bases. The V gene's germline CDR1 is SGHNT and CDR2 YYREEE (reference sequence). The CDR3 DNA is TGTGCCAGCAGCCCAGGCAGCGGAGGAGATACGCAGTATTTT. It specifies CASSPGSGGDTQYF.

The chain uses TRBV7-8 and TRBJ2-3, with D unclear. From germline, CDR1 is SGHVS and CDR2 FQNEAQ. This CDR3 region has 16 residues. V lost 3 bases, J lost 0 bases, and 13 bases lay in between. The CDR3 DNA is TGTGCCAGCAGCTTTCGGTACCAGACTAGCACAGATACGCAGTATTTT. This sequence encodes CASSFRYQTSTDTQYF.

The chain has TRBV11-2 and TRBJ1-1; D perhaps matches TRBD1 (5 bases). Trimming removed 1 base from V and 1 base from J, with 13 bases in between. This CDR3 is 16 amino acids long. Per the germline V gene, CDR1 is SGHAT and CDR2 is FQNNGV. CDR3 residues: CASSLARGVGNTEAFF. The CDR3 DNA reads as TGTGCCAGCAGCTTAGCTCGGGGGGTTGGGAACACTGAAGCTTTCTTT. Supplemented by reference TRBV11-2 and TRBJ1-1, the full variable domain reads EAGVAQSPRYKIIEKRQSVAFWCNPISGHATLYWYQQILGQGPKLLIQFQNNGVVDDSQLPKDRFSAERLKGVDSTLKIQPAKLEDSAVYLCASSLARGVGNTEAFFGQGTRLTVV.

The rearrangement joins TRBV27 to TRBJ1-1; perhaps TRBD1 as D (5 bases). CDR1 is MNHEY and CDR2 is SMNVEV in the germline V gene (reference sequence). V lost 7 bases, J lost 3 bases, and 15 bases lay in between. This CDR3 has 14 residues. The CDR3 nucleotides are TGTGCCAGCAACACCCTCCAGGGTTACACTGAAGCTTTCTTT. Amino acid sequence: CASNTLQGYTEAFF.